This T cell receptor (beta chain) was identified in a study of lymphopenia after photon versus proton radiotherapy. As regards this clone: Its specificity is not known.

Broader study findings: Better survival with proton therapy was suggested as possible, not demonstrated. Proton therapy kept repertoires fairly stable, unlike photons, which gained effector/memory cells. In patients who died, overall survival fell as post-nadir TCR diversity dropped more. After lymphocyte nadir, photon-treated repertoires showed oligoclonal expansion, especially CD8+ Temra.

The method was immunoSEQ multiplex PCR; TCRdb's version includes in-frame clones alone and lacks a portion of them. The sample has 65,000 or so clones, about 90% seen once. V lost 7 bases to trimming and J lost 8 bases, with 18 bases between them. This CDR3 region has 15 residues. Per germline, CDR1 MNHNS and CDR2 SASEGT. The specimen was peripheral blood, collected from a patient treated with proton-based radiotherapy. This sequence was found in an elderly man with esophageal cancer. The chain carries TRBV6-1 and TRBJ1-6; TRBD1 is a possible D gene (6 bases). CDR3 DNA: TGTGCCAGCACCTTCGACAGGTCCGAATATTCACCCCTCCACTTT. Protein product: CASTFDRSEYSPLHF.